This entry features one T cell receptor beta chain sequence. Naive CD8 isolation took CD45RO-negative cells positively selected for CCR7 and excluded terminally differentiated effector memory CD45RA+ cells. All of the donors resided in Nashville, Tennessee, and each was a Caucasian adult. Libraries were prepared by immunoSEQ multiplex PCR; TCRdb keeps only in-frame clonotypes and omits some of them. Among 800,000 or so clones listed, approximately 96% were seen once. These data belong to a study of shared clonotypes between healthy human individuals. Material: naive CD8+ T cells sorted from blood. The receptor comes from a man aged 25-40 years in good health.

CDR3 DNA: TGTGCCAGCAGATCCCTAGCGGGAGGGCCACCTGAGCAGTTCTTC. Translated, it gives CASRSLAGGPPEQFF. V gene TRBV7-8 combines with J gene TRBJ2-1; 12 nucleotides agree with TRBD2. The V gene end was trimmed by 6 bases and the J gene end by 9 bases; junction bases not matched to a gene: 9. This CDR3 contains 15 residues. Germline V gene sequence: CDR1 SGHVS, CDR2 FQNEAQ.